Presented here are 25 T cell receptor beta chains from one specimen sequenced in a study of CD8+ T cells in alopecia areata (dated by TCRdb to the late 2010s). The label giving this sample's treatment or condition can be read as: oral pan-JAK inhibitor, 5-10 mg twice daily. Library creation used the immunoSEQ multiplex PCR assay. To provide template for TCR sequencing, every sample had RNA extracted and reverse transcribed into cDNA. TCRdb holds this immuneACCESS table with in-frame rearrangements only. Some clones are missing; in checked studies, unresolved V genes explain under half, and the rest has no known cause. This sample holds about 190,000 clones; around three fifths were observed only once. Approximately 1.2% of the sample rests with the top ten. Here the sequenced sample was CD4+ T cells sorted from blood, taken at approximately week 49, from a patient treated with tofacitinib. The receptor source for this set is a human donor with alopecia areata.

This clone was seen a few times. CDR3 protein: CSVATSGGAETQYF. The CDR3 coding sequence is TGCAGCGTTGCAACTAGCGGGGGGGCCGAGACCCAGTACTTC. This rearrangement joins TRBV29-1 to TRBJ2-5; 13 nucleotides match TRBD2. The CDR3 is 14 amino acids. Looked up from germline, CDR1 is SQVTM and CDR2 is ANQGSEA. The ends lost 4 bases at V and 5 bases at J; junction bases unmatched: 4.

This clone came up many times. The chain recombines TRBV13 with TRBJ2-7; TRBD1 might be the D (5 bases). The CDR3 covers 13 residues. Trimming took 5 bases from V and 4 from J, leaving 12 bases between them. CDR1 is PRHDT and CDR2 is FYEKMQ in the germline V gene (reference sequence). CDR3 in amino acids: CASSHAAGYEQYF. DNA of the CDR3: TGTGCCAGCAGCCACGCCGCAGGGTACGAGCAGTACTTC.

The CDR3 loop is CAISDTMNTEAFF. CDR3 in DNA: TGTGCCATCAGTGATACGATGAACACTGAAGCTTTCTTT. The rearrangement joins TRBV10-3 to TRBJ1-1; D gene unclear. Trimming pared 3 bases from V and 0 bases from J, leaving 5 bases between. The germline V gene has CDR1 ENHRY and CDR2 SYGVKD. The length of the CDR3 is 13 residues.

The CDR3 region is CAIRQRGIYDYGYTF. CDR3 nucleotides: TGTGCCATCAGACAGAGAGGGATATACGACTATGGCTACACCTTC. V usage is TRBV10-3 and J usage is TRBJ1-2; D gene uncertain. Germline V gene data show CDR1 as ENHRY and CDR2 as SYGVKD. The CDR3 runs to 15 residues. V lost 6 bases and J 3 bases, leaving 17 bases between the germline ends.

A few counts support this clone. The chain combines TRBV6-5 with TRBJ1-1; D uncertain. The CDR3 covers 11 residues. V lost 6 bases, J lost 7 bases, and 9 bases lay in between. Germline V gene lookup returns CDR1 MNHEY and CDR2 SVGAGI. The CDR3 region has the DNA TGTGCCAGCAGGTTCAAACTTGAAGCTTTCTTT. Amino acids: CASRFKLEAFF.

The chain employs TRBV29-1 and TRBJ2-7; D not certain. CDR1 and CDR2 from the germline V gene are SQVTM and ANQGSEA. V lost 5 bases and J lost 0, with 14 bases in between. The CDR3 runs to 14 residues. CDR3 loop: CSVLMRVSSYEQYF. DNA for the CDR3: TGCAGCGTTCTTATGAGAGTAAGCTCCTACGAGCAGTACTTC.

This CDR3 reads CATSRLRDRGLDEQYF. CDR3 coding DNA: TGTGCCACCAGCAGACTCCGGGACAGGGGGCTCGACGAGCAGTACTTC. The J gene is TRBJ2-7, the V gene TRBV15; the match to TRBD1 covers 12 bases. This CDR3 is 16 amino acids long. Germline V gene sequence: CDR1 LNHNV, CDR2 YYDKDF (reference sequence). The J segment lost 5 bases and the V segment lost 2 bases, leaving 7 bases of the junction unmatched.

This rearrangement joins TRBV4-1 to TRBJ2-7; D not resolved. The V and J ends lost 1 base and 3 bases respectively, with 13 bases between them. CDR1 is MGHRA and CDR2 is YSYEKL in the germline V gene. This CDR3 comprises 15 residues. The CDR3 loop is CASSQGGGTHYEQYF. The DNA for the CDR3 is TGCGCCAGCAGCCAAGGCGGTGGCACCCACTACGAGCAGTACTTC.

The chain couples TRBV7-2 to TRBJ2-3; a possible D gene is TRBD1 (5 bases). Trimming cost V 5 bases and J 5 bases, with 14 bases left between them. This CDR3 has 14 residues. Germline CDR1 SGHTA, CDR2 FQGNSA. Here the CDR3 reads CASSPNTGLDTQYF. The CDR3 nucleotides are TGTGCCAGCAGCCCCAACACAGGCTTAGATACGCAGTATTTT.

Here the CDR3 reads CSVVIQGRNYGYTF. CDR3 DNA sequence: TGCAGCGTTGTTATCCAGGGTCGCAACTATGGCTACACCTTC. The chain is built from TRBV29-1 and TRBJ1-2; tentatively, D is TRBD1 (5 bases). This CDR3 spans 14 amino acids. Trimming stripped 4 bases from V and 2 bases from J, with 14 bases between. CDR1 is SQVTM, CDR2 ANQGSEA, per germline.

The V call is TRBV29-1, the J call TRBJ2-7; the match to TRBD1 covers 9 bases. CDR3 length: 12 amino acids. The V gene's germline CDR1 is SQVTM and CDR2 ANQGSEA. V dropped 7 bases and J dropped 5; count of bases not matched to a gene: 6. The CDR3 sequence is CSAWTGDNEQYF. CDR3 nucleotides: TGCAGCGCATGGACAGGGGATAACGAGCAGTACTTC.

This rearrangement joins TRBV30 to TRBJ2-3; tentatively, D is TRBD1 (6 bases). Germline V CDR1 and CDR2: GTSNPN, SVGIG (reference sequence). This CDR3 spans 15 amino acids. Trimming left V 5 bases short and J 0 bases short, with 15 bases between. Here the CDR3 DNA reads TGTGCCTGGGTGGACAGAAGGGTTAGCACAGATACGCAGTATTTT. Translation gives CAWVDRRVSTDTQYF. Combining the CDR3 with reference TRBV30 and TRBJ2-3 gives the whole variable domain SQTIHQWPATLVQPVGSPLSLECTVEGTSNPNLYWYRQAAGRGLQLLFYSVGIGQISSEVPQNLSASRPQDRQFILSSKKLLLSDSGFYLCAWVDRRVSTDTQYFGPGTRLTVL.

This clone has more than one count but fewer than ten. V and J are TRBV6-5 and TRBJ1-2, with 7 nucleotides matching TRBD1. Trimming at V came to 8 bases and at J to 5 bases, leaving 11 bases not matched to a gene. The CDR3 loop spans 14 amino acids. Germline V gives CDR1 MNHEY, CDR2 SVGAGI. The CDR3: CASGRMGQNYGYTF. In DNA, the CDR3 is TGTGCCAGCGGGAGGATGGGACAGAATTATGGCTACACCTTC.

This clone turned up a few times. This CDR3 is CSVQRYREDTQYF. CDR3 bases: TGCAGCGTGCAGCGTTACAGGGAGGATACGCAGTATTTT. This rearrangement joins TRBV29-1 to TRBJ2-3; weak D call: TRBD1 (6 bases). The CDR3 has 13 residues. V lost 6 bases and J 6 bases, leaving 16 bases between the germline ends. Germline V lookup: CDR1 SQVTM, CDR2 ANQGSEA.

The V and J genes are TRBV2 and TRBJ2-3; maybe TRBD1 (5 bases). This CDR3 comprises 16 residues. Germline V CDR1 and CDR2: SNHLY, FYNNEI. Trimming cost V 6 bases and J 2 bases, with 18 bases left between them. The CDR3: CASSRDRTSSTDTQYF. The DNA of the CDR3 is TGTGCCAGCAGCAGAGACAGAACAAGCTCCACAGATACGCAGTATTTT.

The chain is built from TRBV2 and TRBJ2-7, with 11 bases that match TRBD1. V lost 5 bases, J lost 13 bases, and 25 bases stayed unmatched. Germline V gene sequence: CDR1 SNHLY, CDR2 FYNNEI. This CDR3 comprises 18 residues. The CDR3 DNA reads as TGTGCCAGCAGTCAGGACAGGGGGCGTGGCTCTCCGGGAAGGTTGGGATACTTC. Translation: CASSQDRGRGSPGRLGYF.

The chain is built from TRBV5-1 and TRBJ1-2; no clear D. V shed 3 bases and J shed 6 bases, with 12 bases lying between them. There are 13 residues in the CDR3. Germline CDR1 is SGHRS and CDR2 is YFSETQ. The CDR3 sequence is CASSSDIGDGYTF. DNA of the CDR3: TGCGCCAGCAGCTCGGATATTGGGGATGGCTACACCTTC.

J is TRBJ2-3 and V is TRBV29-1; D might be TRBD2 (7 bases). Germline CDR1 and CDR2: SQVTM and ANQGSEA. The CDR3 covers 13 residues. V lost 6 bases to trimming and J lost 5 bases, with 15 bases between them. CDR3 region: CSVTGGDGDTQYF. In nucleotides, the CDR3 is TGCAGCGTAACGGGGGGCGACGGAGATACGCAGTATTTT.

This chain joins TRBV30 and TRBJ1-2; D gene uncertain. CDR3 length equals 13 residues. Germline CDR1 reads GTSNPN; CDR2 reads SVGIG (reference sequence). The germline V and J ends were trimmed by 2 bases and 6 bases, with 13 bases remaining between them. CDR3 bases: TGTGCCTGGAGTCCCGGGAACCTCAATGGCTACACCTTC. Translation gives CAWSPGNLNGYTF.

This clone appeared many times. The chain uses TRBV9 and TRBJ1-6; maybe TRBD1 (6 bases). The CDR3 runs to 14 residues. Trimming removed 3 bases from V and 10 bases from J, with 14 bases in between. The germline V gene encodes CDR1 SGDLS and CDR2 YYNGEE. The CDR3 reads CASSATGAVSPLHF. Written as DNA, the CDR3 is TGTGCCAGCAGCGCGACAGGAGCCGTCTCACCCCTCCACTTT.

The rearrangement joins TRBV30 to TRBJ2-6; D gene ambiguous. The V end lost 0 bases, the J end lost 0 bases, and 9 bases lay between the germline ends. The CDR3 has 16 residues. Germline loops: CDR1 GTSNPN, CDR2 SVGIG (reference sequence). The CDR3 DNA reads TGTGCCTGGAGTGTAGGTCTGCTCTCTGGGGCCAACGTCCTGACTTTC. It specifies CAWSVGLLSGANVLTF.

This clone was seen just once. The genes are TRBV4-3 and TRBJ1-2, with TRBD1 matching 8 bases. This CDR3 comprises 14 residues. Germline-derived CDR1 and CDR2 are LGHNA and YSLEER. V shed 3 bases and J 6 bases; nucleotides not matched to a gene: 6. The CDR3 reads CASSQEGRGHGYTF. In DNA, the CDR3 is TGCGCCAGCAGCCAGGAGGGCAGGGGGCATGGCTACACCTTC.

This clone was counted between two and nine times. The chain is built from TRBV29-1 and TRBJ2-1; TRBD2 aligns across 9 bases. In germline, CDR1 is SQVTM, CDR2 ANQGSEA. With 6 bases clipped from V and 3 bases from J, the junction kept 9 bases outside the gene matches. The CDR3 has 15 residues. The CDR3 sequence: CSVPRASGVYNEQFF. The CDR3 DNA reads TGCAGCGTCCCCCGGGCTAGCGGGGTCTACAATGAGCAGTTCTTC.

The chain recombines TRBV29-1 with TRBJ2-3; TRBD1 might be the D (6 bases). The CDR3 is 17 residues long. Per germline, CDR1 SQVTM and CDR2 ANQGSEA. Trimming cost V 3 bases and J 2 bases, with 21 bases left between them. DNA of the CDR3: TGCAGCGTTGATGTCCCAGTTGGACAGTTACTCACAGATACGCAGTATTTT. Amino acids: CSVDVPVGQLLTDTQYF.

The rearrangement uses TRBV30 and TRBJ2-3; tentative D call: TRBD2 (5 bases). The CDR3 is made up of 15 amino acids. The ends were cut back, 3 bases at V and 1 base at J, with 14 bases in the middle. Germline CDR1 GTSNPN, CDR2 SVGIG (reference sequence). CDR3 coding DNA: TGTGCCTGGAGACTTATGGTCGGGGGCACAGATACGCAGTATTTT. Encoded protein: CAWRLMVGGTDTQYF.